This T cell receptor (beta chain) was profiled in a study of CD8+ T cells in alopecia areata. Whole-study findings and limits: The study found higher clonality in lesional than normal scalp, especially in alopecia totalis/universalis. Mice showed clearer TCR sharing than patients did, a gap that was possibly HLA-related.

The table lists this clone with a few counts. Its specificity is unknown. TCR sequencing used cDNA made by reverse transcription of extracted RNA. The method was immunoSEQ multiplex PCR; TCRdb's version includes in-frame clones alone and lacks a portion of them. The profile shows 100,000 to 120,000 clones, 50% to 60% of them singletons. The CDR3 spans 13 residues. V lost 2 bases to trimming and J lost 4 bases, with 6 bases between them. Germline lookup yields CDR1 MDHEN and CDR2 SYDVKM. Researchers took lesional scalp punch biopsies and peripheral blood from people who were alopecia areata patients. The rearrangement links TRBV28 to TRBJ2-1; unclear D gene. The TCR was taken from a human donor with alopecia areata. Sample: NKG2D-low CD8+ T cells sorted from blood. The CDR3 loop is CASSLGIYNEQFF. In DNA form, the CDR3 reads TGTGCCAGCAGTTTAGGGATTTACAATGAGCAGTTCTTC. Full variable domain (rest looked up from reference TRBV28 and TRBJ2-1): DVKVTQSSRYLVKRTGEKVFLECVQDMDHENMFWYRQDPGLGLRLIYFSYDVKMKEKGDIPEGYSVSREKKERFSLILESASTNQTSMYLCASSLGIYNEQFFGPGTRLTVL.